The 14 T cell receptor beta chains listed next were all sequenced from one sample in a study of technical replicates of blood from a handful of donors (dated by TCRdb to about 2017). Libraries were built with the immunoSEQ multiplex PCR assay. The source is immuneACCESS, and TCRdb retained only in-frame sequences with V and J called. Part of the clones is not carried over; for the studies checked, unresolved V genes explain less than half of this, and the remainder is unexplained. The sample data list about 16,000 clones, and around nine tenths of these were observed just once. 9% to 15% of the sample is taken by the ten largest. Sequencing was carried out using PBMCs. These receptors all stem from a human donor in good health.

The genes are TRBV28 and TRBJ2-7, with D perhaps matching TRBD2 (5 bases). Germline assignment: CDR1 MDHEN and CDR2 SYDVKM. This CDR3 region has 14 residues. V was shortened by 6 bases and J by 3 bases, with 15 bases between the two germline ends. The CDR3, as DNA: TGTGCCAGCAGCCTCCTAGGTGGGAGCTACGAGCAGTACTTC. Protein: CASSLLGGSYEQYF.

This chain joins TRBV5-1 and TRBJ1-1, with a weak D call TRBD1 (5 bases). Trimming stripped 1 base from V and 4 bases from J, with 14 bases between. This CDR3 is built from 15 residues. Germline CDR1 is SGHRS and CDR2 is YFSETQ. DNA of the CDR3: TGCGCCAGCAGCTTGTTGGGGGGGGATAGCACTGAAGCTTTCTTT. This encodes CASSLLGGDSTEAFF.

This rearrangement joins TRBV18 to TRBJ2-7; 9 bases are shared with TRBD1. Germline CDR1 KGHSH, CDR2 LQKENI. The V and J ends lost 2 bases and 3 bases, in that order; junction bases with no gene match: 5. This CDR3 is built from 15 residues. CDR3 sequence (DNA): TGTGCCAGCTCACCAAGGGACAGGGCTGGCTACGAGCAGTACTTC. It specifies CASSPRDRAGYEQYF. Variable domain in full (rest from reference TRBV18 and TRBJ2-7): NAGVMQNPRHLVRRRGQEARLRCSPMKGHSHVYWYRQLPEEGLKFMVYLQKENIIDESGMPKERFSAEFPKEGPSILRIQQVVRGDSAAYFCASSPRDRAGYEQYFGPGTRLTVT.

This clone is a singleton in its sample. The V and J genes are TRBV30 and TRBJ1-3; TRBD1 matches 7 bases. Germline V CDR1 and CDR2: GTSNPN, SVGIG (reference sequence). Trimming at V came to 8 bases and at J to 3 bases, leaving 13 bases not matched to a gene. The CDR3 consists of 15 residues. CDR3 sequence (DNA): TGTGCCGGCAACAGGGGTTCGTGGGGTGGAAACACCATATATTTT. The encoded protein is CAGNRGSWGGNTIYF.

The chain has TRBV18 and TRBJ2-1, with TRBD2 identical over 10 bases. After removal of 3 bases from V and 0 bases from J, the junction contained 11 bases not matched to a gene. Germline CDR1 reads KGHSH; CDR2 reads LQKENI. The length of the CDR3 is 19 residues. The CDR3 loop is CASSPRSSGSTSSYNEQFF. Written as DNA, the CDR3 is TGTGCCAGCTCACCCCGCTCTAGCGGGAGCACGAGCTCCTACAATGAGCAGTTCTTC. The whole variable domain, remainder taken from reference TRBV18 and TRBJ2-1, is NAGVMQNPRHLVRRRGQEARLRCSPMKGHSHVYWYRQLPEEGLKFMVYLQKENIIDESGMPKERFSAEFPKEGPSILRIQQVVRGDSAAYFCASSPRSSGSTSSYNEQFFGPGTRLTVL.

The chain links TRBV6-1 to TRBJ1-1; TRBD1 matches at 7 bases. V was clipped by 7 bases and J by 1 base; unmatched bases: 6. The V gene's germline CDR1 is MNHNS and CDR2 SASEGT. This CDR3 has 14 residues. In DNA form, the CDR3 reads TGTGCCAGCAAGGGCGACAGGGAGAACACTGAAGCTTTCTTT. It translates to CASKGDRENTEAFF.

J is TRBJ2-2 and V is TRBV27; D might be TRBD2 (5 bases). Germline V gene lookup returns CDR1 MNHEY and CDR2 SMNVEV (reference sequence). This CDR3 has 13 amino acids. V lost 3 bases and J 6 bases, leaving 8 bases between the germline ends. This CDR3 is CASSFTAAGELFF. The CDR3 DNA reads TGTGCCAGCAGTTTCACAGCGGCCGGGGAGCTGTTTTTT.

This chain uses TRBV18 with TRBJ2-7; weak D call: TRBD2 (6 bases). The CDR3 is 15 amino acids. Germline CDR1 KGHSH, CDR2 LQKENI. Trimming cost V 4 bases and J 5 bases, with 18 bases left between them. CDR3 loop: CASSRASEVVDEQYF. CDR3 DNA sequence: TGTGCCAGCTCACGGGCTAGCGAGGTGGTAGACGAGCAGTACTTC. Drawing the rest from reference TRBV18 and TRBJ2-7, the complete variable domain is NAGVMQNPRHLVRRRGQEARLRCSPMKGHSHVYWYRQLPEEGLKFMVYLQKENIIDESGMPKERFSAEFPKEGPSILRIQQVVRGDSAAYFCASSRASEVVDEQYFGPGTRLTVT.

The CDR3 here is CASSLGPGQGAKHTEAFF. The CDR3 nucleotides are TGCGCCAGCAGCTTGGGGCCGGGACAGGGGGCGAAACACACTGAAGCTTTCTTT. V usage is TRBV5-1 and J usage is TRBJ1-1; TRBD1 matches at 12 bases. Germline V gene lookup returns CDR1 SGHRS and CDR2 YFSETQ. The CDR3 runs 18 residues. V lost 0 bases to trimming and J lost 3 bases; unmatched junction nucleotides: 9. The variable domain in full, completed from reference TRBV5-1 and TRBJ1-1, reads KAGVTQTPRYLIKTRGQQVTLSCSPISGHRSVSWYQQTPGQGLQFLFEYFSETQRNKGNFPGRFSGRQFSNSRSEMNVSTLELGDSALYLCASSLGPGQGAKHTEAFFGQGTRLTVV.

The chain recombines TRBV7-9 with TRBJ1-1; D uncertain. V was cut by 8 bases and J by 1 base, with 14 bases left in between. CDR1 and CDR2 (germline): SEHNR, FQNEAQ (reference sequence). CDR3 size: 14 residues. The CDR3 nucleotides read TGTGCCAGCGTCTGGTTGACATCGAACACTGAAGCTTTCTTT. Protein: CASVWLTSNTEAFF.

The chain combines TRBV28 with TRBJ1-2; 10 bases map to TRBD1. Losses at the gene ends were 7 bases for V and 4 bases for J; bases not matched to a gene: 6. This CDR3 spans 14 amino acids. Germline V lookup: CDR1 MDHEN, CDR2 SYDVKM. CDR3 in amino acids: CASTSGQGTYGYTF. For the CDR3, the DNA is TGTGCCAGCACCTCGGGACAGGGGACCTATGGCTACACCTTC.

V and J are TRBV28 and TRBJ2-5, with D possibly matching TRBD2 (5 bases). From germline, CDR1 is MDHEN and CDR2 SYDVKM. Trimming left V 4 bases short and J 0 bases short, with 6 bases between. This CDR3 has 13 residues. In nucleotides, the CDR3 is TGTGCCAGCAGTTCGGACTACCAAGAGACCCAGTACTTC. Translation: CASSSDYQETQYF.

Details on this clone: In the same sample, other DNA sequences code for this CDR3. This chain uses TRBV30 with TRBJ2-7; 11 bases fit TRBD2. This CDR3 comprises 14 residues. Germline assignment: CDR1 GTSNPN and CDR2 SVGIG (reference sequence). The ends lost 3 bases at V and 3 bases at J; junction bases unmatched: 4. CDR3 protein: CAWRGTSGSYEQYF. The DNA of the CDR3 is TGTGCCTGGAGGGGAACTAGCGGGAGCTACGAGCAGTACTTC.

This chain uses TRBV4-1 with TRBJ1-5; the match to TRBD1 covers 9 bases. Per the germline V gene, CDR1 is MGHRA and CDR2 is YSYEKL. The CDR3 length is 16 residues. After removal of 2 bases from V and 4 bases from J, the junction contained 6 bases not matched to a gene. The CDR3 loop reads CASSQLDRGRNQPQHF. CDR3 in DNA: TGCGCCAGCAGCCAATTGGACAGGGGCAGGAATCAGCCCCAGCATTTT.